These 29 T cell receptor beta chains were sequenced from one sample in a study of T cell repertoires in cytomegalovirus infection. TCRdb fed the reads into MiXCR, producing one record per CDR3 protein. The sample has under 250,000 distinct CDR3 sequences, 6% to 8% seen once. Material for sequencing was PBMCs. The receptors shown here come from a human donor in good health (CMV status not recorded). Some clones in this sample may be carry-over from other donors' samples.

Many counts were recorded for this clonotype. CDR3 DNA sequence: TGTGCCAGCAGCCAAGATCAATGGGGAACGGGGGTGTTGAACACTGAAGCTTTCTTT. It encodes CASSQDQWGTGVLNTEAFF. The chain is built from TRBV14 and TRBJ1-1; D is possibly TRBD1 (5 bases). V was trimmed by 0 bases and J by 0 bases, leaving 20 bases between them. CDR1 SGHDN and CDR2 FVKESK come from the germline V gene. The CDR3 sequence is 19 residues long.

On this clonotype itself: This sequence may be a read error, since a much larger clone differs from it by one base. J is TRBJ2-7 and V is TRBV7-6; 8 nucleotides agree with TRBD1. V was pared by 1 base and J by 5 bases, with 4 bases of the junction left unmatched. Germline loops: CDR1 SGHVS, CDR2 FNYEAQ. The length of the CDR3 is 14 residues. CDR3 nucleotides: TGTGCCAGCAGCTTAGTGGCAGGGGGCGACGAGCAGTACTTC. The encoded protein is CASSLVAGGDEQYF.

CDR3 residues: CASSQSKSLQGSYEQYF. CDR3 nucleotides: TGCGCCAGCAGTCAATCCAAGTCCCTCCAGGGCTCCTACGAGCAGTACTTC. The chain links TRBV23-1 to TRBJ2-7; the D gene is possibly TRBD1 (5 bases). TRBV23-1 is flagged as an ORF with uncertain function. There are 17 residues in the CDR3. Trimming cost V 0 bases and J 0 bases, with 15 bases left between them.

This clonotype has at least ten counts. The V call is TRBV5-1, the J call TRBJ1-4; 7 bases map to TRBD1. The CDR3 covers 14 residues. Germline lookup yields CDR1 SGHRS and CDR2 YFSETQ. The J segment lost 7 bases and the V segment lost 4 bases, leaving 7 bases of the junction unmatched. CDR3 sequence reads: CASSNTGETEKLFF. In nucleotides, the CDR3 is TGCGCCAGCAGCAACACAGGGGAGACTGAAAAACTGTTTTTT.

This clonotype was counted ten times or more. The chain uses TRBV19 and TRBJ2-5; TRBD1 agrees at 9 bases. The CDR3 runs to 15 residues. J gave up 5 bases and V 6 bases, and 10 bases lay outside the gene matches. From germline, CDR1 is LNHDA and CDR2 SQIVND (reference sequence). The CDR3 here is CASRARQGGRETQYF. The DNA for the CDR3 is TGTGCCAGTAGGGCTCGACAGGGGGGCAGGGAGACCCAGTACTTC.

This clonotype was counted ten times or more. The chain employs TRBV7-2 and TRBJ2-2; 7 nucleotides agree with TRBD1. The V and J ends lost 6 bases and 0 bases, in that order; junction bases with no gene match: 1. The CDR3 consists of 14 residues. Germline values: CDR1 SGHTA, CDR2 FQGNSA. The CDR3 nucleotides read TGTGCCAGCAGGGGACAGACGAACACCGGGGAGCTGTTTTTT. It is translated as CASRGQTNTGELFF.

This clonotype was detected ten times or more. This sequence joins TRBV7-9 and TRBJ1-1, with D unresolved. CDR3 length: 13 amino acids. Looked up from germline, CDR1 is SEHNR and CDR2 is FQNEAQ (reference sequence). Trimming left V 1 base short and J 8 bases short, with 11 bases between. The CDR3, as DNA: TGTGCCAGCAGCTTAGTCGGTGGAGTAGAAGCTTTCTTT. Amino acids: CASSLVGGVEAFF.

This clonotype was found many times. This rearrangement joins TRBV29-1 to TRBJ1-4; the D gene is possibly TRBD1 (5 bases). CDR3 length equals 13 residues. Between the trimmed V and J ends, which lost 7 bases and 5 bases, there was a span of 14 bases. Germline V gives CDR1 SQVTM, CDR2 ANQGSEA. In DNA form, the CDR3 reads TGCAGCGCCTTACAGGACCCGAATGAAAAACTGTTTTTT. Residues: CSALQDPNEKLFF.

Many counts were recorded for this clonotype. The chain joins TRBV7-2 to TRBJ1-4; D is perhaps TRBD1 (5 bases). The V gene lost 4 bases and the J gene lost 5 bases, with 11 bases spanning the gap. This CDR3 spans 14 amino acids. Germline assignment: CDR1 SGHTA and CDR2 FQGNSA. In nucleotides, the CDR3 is TGTGCCAGCAGCTCCGACAGATGGAATGAAAAACTGTTTTTT. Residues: CASSSDRWNEKLFF.

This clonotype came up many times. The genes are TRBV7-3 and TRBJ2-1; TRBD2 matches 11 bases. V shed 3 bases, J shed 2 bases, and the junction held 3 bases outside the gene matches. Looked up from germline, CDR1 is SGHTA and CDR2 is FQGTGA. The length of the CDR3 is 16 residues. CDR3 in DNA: TGTGCCAGCAGCTTCCTAGCGGGGGGCGCCTACAATGAGCAGTTCTTC. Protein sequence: CASSFLAGGAYNEQFF. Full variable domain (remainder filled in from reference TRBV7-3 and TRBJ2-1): GAGVSQTPSNKVTEKGKYVELRCDPISGHTALYWYRQSLGQGPEFLIYFQGTGAADDSGLPNDRFFAVRPEGSVSTLKIQRTERGDSAVYLCASSFLAGGAYNEQFFGPGTRLTVL.

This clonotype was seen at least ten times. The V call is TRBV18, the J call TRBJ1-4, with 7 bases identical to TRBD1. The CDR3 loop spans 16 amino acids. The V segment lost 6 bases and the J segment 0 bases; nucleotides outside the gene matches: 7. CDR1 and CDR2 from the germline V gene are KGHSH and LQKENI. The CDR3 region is CASSPGQIATNEKLFF. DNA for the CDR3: TGTGCCAGCTCGCCGGGACAGATTGCAACTAATGAAAAACTGTTTTTT.

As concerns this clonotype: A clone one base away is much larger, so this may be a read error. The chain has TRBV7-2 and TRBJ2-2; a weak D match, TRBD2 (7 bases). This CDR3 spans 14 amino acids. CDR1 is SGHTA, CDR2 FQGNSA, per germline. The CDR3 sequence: CAIEGRGQTVELFF. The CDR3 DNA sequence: TGTGCCATAGAAGGGCGGGGGCAAACCGTGGAGCTGTTTTTT.

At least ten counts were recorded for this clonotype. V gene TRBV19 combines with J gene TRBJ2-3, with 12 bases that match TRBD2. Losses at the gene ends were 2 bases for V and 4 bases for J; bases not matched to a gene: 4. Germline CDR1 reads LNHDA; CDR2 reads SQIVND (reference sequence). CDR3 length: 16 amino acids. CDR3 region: CASSILAGGPADTQYF. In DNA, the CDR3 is TGTGCCAGTAGTATACTAGCGGGGGGGCCCGCAGATACGCAGTATTTT. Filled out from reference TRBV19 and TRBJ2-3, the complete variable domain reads DGGITQSPKYLFRKEGQNVTLSCEQNLNHDAMYWYRQDPGQGLRLIYYSQIVNDFQKGDIAEGYSVSREKKESFPLTVTSAQKNPTAFYLCASSILAGGPADTQYFGPGTRLTVL.

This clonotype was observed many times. CDR3 nucleotides: TGCAGTGCCCAGGGAGCGGACAGGAGGACAGATACGCAGTATTTT. This translates into CSAQGADRRTDTQYF. This chain uses TRBV20-1 with TRBJ2-3; 7 bases line up with TRBD1. The germline V gene has CDR1 DFQATT and CDR2 SNEGSKA (reference sequence). CDR3 length: 15 amino acids. Trimming cost V 6 bases and J 3 bases; bases outside gene matches: 12.

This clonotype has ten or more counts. The DNA of the CDR3 is TGTGCCAGCAGCTATGACAGAACCACAGATACGCAGTATTTT. Its translation: CASSYDRTTDTQYF. This rearrangement joins TRBV7-2 to TRBJ2-3; tentative D call: TRBD1 (5 bases). CDR1 is SGHTA and CDR2 is FQGNSA in the germline V gene. With 4 bases removed from V and 2 bases from J, the gap between germline ends came to 10 bases. This CDR3 is built from 14 residues.

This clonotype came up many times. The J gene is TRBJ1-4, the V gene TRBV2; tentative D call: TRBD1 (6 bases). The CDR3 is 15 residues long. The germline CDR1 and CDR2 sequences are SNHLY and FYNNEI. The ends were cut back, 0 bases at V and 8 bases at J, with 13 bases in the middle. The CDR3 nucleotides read TGTGCCAGCAGTGAAGCGTGGGGGCAAGGGGAAAAACTGTTTTTT. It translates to CASSEAWGQGEKLFF.

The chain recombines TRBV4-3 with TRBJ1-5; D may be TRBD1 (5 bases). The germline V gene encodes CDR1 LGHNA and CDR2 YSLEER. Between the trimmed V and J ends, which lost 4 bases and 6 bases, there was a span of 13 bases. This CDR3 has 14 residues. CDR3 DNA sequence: TGCGCCAGCAGCCGGCAGTCCGACAGTCAGCCCCAGCATTTT. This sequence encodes CASSRQSDSQPQHF.

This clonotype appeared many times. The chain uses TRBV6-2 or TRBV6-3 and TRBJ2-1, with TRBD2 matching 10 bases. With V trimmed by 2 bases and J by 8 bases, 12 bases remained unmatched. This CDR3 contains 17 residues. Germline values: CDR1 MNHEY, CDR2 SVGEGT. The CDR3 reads CASSYGSSGGPSDEQFF. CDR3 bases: TGTGCCAGCAGTTACGGTTCTAGCGGGGGTCCCTCGGATGAGCAGTTCTTC.

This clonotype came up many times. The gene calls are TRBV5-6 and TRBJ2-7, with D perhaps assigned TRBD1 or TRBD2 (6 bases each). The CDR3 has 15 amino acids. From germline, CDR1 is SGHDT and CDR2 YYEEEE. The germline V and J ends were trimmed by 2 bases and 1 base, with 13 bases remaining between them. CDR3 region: CASSLRGAVSYEQYF. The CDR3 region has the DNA TGTGCCAGCAGCTTAAGGGGGGCGGTGTCCTACGAGCAGTACTTC. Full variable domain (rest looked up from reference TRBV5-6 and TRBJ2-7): DAGVTQSPTHLIKTRGQQVTLRCSPKSGHDTVSWYQQALGQGPQFIFQYYEEEERQRGNFPDRFSGHQFPNYSSELNVNALLLGDSALYLCASSLRGAVSYEQYFGPGTRLTVT.

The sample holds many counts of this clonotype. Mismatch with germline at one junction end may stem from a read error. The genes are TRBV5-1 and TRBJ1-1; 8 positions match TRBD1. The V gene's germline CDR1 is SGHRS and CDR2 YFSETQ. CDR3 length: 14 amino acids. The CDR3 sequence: CASSLGTGNTEAFF. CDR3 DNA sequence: TGTGCCAGCAGCTTGGGGACAGGGAACACTGAAGCTTTCTTT.

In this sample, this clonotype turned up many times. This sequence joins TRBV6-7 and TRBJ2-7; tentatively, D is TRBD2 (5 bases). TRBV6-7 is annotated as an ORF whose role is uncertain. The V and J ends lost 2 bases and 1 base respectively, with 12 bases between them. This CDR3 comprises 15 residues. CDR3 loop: CASSYPGKISYEQYF. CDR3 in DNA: TGTGCCAGCAGTTACCCGGGGAAGATTTCCTACGAGCAGTACTTC.

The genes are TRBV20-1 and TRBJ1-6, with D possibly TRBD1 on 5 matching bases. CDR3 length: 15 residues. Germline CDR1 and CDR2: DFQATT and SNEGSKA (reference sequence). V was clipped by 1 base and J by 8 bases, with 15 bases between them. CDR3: CSARASGHGYSPLHF. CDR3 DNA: TGCAGTGCTAGAGCGTCAGGGCATGGATATTCACCCCTCCACTTT.

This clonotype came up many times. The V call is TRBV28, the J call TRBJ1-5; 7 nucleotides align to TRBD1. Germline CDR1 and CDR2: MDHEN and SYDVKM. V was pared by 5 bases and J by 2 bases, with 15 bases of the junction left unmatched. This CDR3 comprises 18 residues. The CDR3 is CASSRDSATGSGNQPQHF. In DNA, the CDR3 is TGTGCCAGCAGTAGGGACAGCGCTACAGGGTCTGGCAATCAGCCCCAGCATTTT.

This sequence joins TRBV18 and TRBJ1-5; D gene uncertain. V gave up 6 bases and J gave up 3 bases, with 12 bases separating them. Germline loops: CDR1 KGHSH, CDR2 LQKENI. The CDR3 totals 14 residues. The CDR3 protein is CASSDGWNNQPQHF. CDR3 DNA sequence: TGTGCCAGCTCTGATGGTTGGAACAATCAGCCCCAGCATTTT. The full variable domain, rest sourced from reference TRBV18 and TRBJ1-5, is NAGVMQNPRHLVRRRGQEARLRCSPMKGHSHVYWYRQLPEEGLKFMVYLQKENIIDESGMPKERFSAEFPKEGPSILRIQQVVRGDSAAYFCASSDGWNNQPQHFGDGTRLSIL.

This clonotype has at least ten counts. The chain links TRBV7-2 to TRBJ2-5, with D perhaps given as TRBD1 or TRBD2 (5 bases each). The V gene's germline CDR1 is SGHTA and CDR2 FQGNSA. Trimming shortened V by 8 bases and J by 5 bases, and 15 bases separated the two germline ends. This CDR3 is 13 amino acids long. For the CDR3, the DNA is TGTGCCAGCCTACCCGGGGCGAGGGAGACCCAGTACTTC. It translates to CASLPGARETQYF.

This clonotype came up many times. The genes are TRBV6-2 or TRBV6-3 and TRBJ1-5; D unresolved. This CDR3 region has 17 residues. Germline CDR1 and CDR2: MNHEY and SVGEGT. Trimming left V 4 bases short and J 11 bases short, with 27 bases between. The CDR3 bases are TGTGCCAGCAGTTCCCATATGTCTGGACCGGCCGTCAAGGCCCAGCATTTT. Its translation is CASSSHMSGPAVKAQHF.

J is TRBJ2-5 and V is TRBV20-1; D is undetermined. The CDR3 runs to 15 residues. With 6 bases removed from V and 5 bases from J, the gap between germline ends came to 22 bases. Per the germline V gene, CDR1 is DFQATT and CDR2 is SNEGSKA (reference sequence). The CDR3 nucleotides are TGCAGTGCCACCGACTCGACCAAAAGCCAGGAGACCCAGTACTTC. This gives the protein CSATDSTKSQETQYF.

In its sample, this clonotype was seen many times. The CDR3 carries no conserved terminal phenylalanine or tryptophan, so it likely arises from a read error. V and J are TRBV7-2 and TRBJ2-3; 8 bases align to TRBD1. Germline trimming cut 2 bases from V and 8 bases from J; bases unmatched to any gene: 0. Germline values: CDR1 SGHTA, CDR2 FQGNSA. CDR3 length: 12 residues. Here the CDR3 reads CASSLTGGTQYL. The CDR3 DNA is TGTGCCAGCAGCTTAACAGGGGGTACGCAGTATTTG.

The CDR3 DNA follows: TGCGCCAGCAGTCGAGCCGGGGATAGCAATCAGCCCCAGCATTTT. Residues: CASSRAGDSNQPQHF. The chain carries TRBV5-1 and TRBJ1-5; D unclear. This CDR3 spans 15 amino acids. Germline lookup yields CDR1 SGHRS and CDR2 YFSETQ. V was shortened by 5 bases and J by 0 bases, with 12 bases between the two germline ends.